This T cell receptor (beta chain) was recovered during a study of neurological immune-mediated disorders. MiXCR was run by TCRdb on the 5' RACE reads, yielding one entry per CDR3 protein. Among about 46,000 distinct CDR3 sequences, approximately 2.8% were seen once, and the ten largest hold about 15%. In this sample, this clonotype turned up many times. The TCR comes from a woman in her 50s with multiple sclerosis. The sample consisted of PBMCs.

The CDR3 protein is CASSSQGRGQPQHF. The CDR3 nucleotides are TGTGCCAGCAGTTCACAGGGTCGAGGCCAGCCCCAGCATTTT. The chain couples TRBV28 to TRBJ1-5; maybe TRBD1 (6 bases). CDR3 length: 14 amino acids. Germline V gives CDR1 MDHEN, CDR2 SYDVKM. Trimming stripped 4 bases from V and 7 bases from J, with 14 bases between.